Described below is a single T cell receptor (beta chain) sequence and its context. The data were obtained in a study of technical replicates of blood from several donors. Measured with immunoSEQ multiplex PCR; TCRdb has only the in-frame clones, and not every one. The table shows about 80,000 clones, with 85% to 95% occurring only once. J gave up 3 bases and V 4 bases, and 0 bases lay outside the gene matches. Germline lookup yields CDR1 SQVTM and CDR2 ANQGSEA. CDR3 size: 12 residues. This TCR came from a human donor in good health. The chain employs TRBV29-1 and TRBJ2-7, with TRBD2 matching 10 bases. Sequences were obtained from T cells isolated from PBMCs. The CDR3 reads CSVGTSGYEQYF. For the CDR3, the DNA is TGCAGCGTTGGGACTAGCGGCTACGAGCAGTACTTC.